These 6 T cell receptor beta chains share one sample of origin, sequenced in a study of T-cell reconstitution after alpha-beta-depleted transplantation in children. Using unique molecular identifiers, the investigators prepared the TCRbeta library. TCRdb fed the PCR reads into MiXCR, producing one record per CDR3 protein. The sample has about 980,000 distinct CDR3 sequences; 25% to 30% are singletons. The sequencing used PBMCs, mostly from graft donor cells, collected 360 days after TCRalphabeta/CD19-depleted stem cell transplant. Source of these receptors: a boy in the first two years of life who had a stem cell transplant for SCID, so the T cells may come from the graft donor.

This clonotype was seen more than once but under ten times. This CDR3 reads CASRDDRDAEQFF. CDR3 coding DNA: TGTGCCAGTAGGGACGACAGGGACGCTGAGCAGTTCTTC. This chain joins TRBV11-2 and TRBJ2-1; 7 nucleotides agree with TRBD1. This CDR3 region has 13 residues. J was trimmed by 9 bases and V by 9 bases; bases with no gene match: 11. Per the germline V gene, CDR1 is SGHAT and CDR2 is FQNNGV.

The rearrangement links TRBV12-3 or TRBV12-4 to TRBJ1-5, with D uncertain. V was shortened by 7 bases and J by 4 bases, with 11 bases between the two germline ends. The CDR3 has 13 residues. CDR3 sequence reads: CASTYSWNQPQHF. The CDR3 DNA is TGTGCCAGCACCTACAGTTGGAATCAGCCCCAGCATTTT.

V and J are TRBV12-3 or TRBV12-4 and TRBJ2-1; 13 bases are shared with TRBD2. The junction had 8 bases not matched to a gene; V was cut back by 6 bases and J by 12 bases. The CDR3 has 14 residues. The CDR3 nucleotides are TGTGCCAGCAGCCGACTAGCGGGGGGCCCGAGGCAGTTCTTC. Residues: CASSRLAGGPRQFF.

The gene calls are TRBV28 and TRBJ2-3, with D perhaps TRBD2 (6 bases). Germline values: CDR1 MDHEN, CDR2 SYDVKM. V lost 6 bases and J lost 7, with 20 bases in between. This CDR3 contains 15 residues. The DNA for the CDR3 is TGTGCCAGCAGCCGTGCCGGGACTGGGGGAAATACGCAGTATTTT. Translation gives CASSRAGTGGNTQYF.

This chain links TRBV7-2 with TRBJ2-1; 7 bases are shared with TRBD1. Germline CDR1 is SGHTA and CDR2 is FQGNSA. The CDR3 runs 16 residues. The junction had 8 bases not matched to a gene; V was cut back by 4 bases and J by 2 bases. The chain's CDR3 is CASSSPGQNPYNEQFF. The CDR3 nucleotides are TGTGCCAGCAGCTCACCGGGACAGAACCCCTACAATGAGCAGTTCTTC.

The chain joins TRBV2 to TRBJ1-1; unclear D gene. Germline CDR1 and CDR2: SNHLY and FYNNEI. The CDR3 runs to 14 residues. Trimming removed 8 bases from V and 0 bases from J, with 13 bases in between. The CDR3 DNA sequence: TGTGCCAGCGTCCGGGCTGAGCTGAACACTGAAGCTTTCTTT. Residues: CASVRAELNTEAFF.